These 27 T cell receptor beta chains share one sample of origin, sequenced in a study of blood T cell repertoires in COVID-19. Profiled with immunoSEQ multiplex PCR; TCRdb holds only in-frame clones, not every one. The repertoire holds 95,000 to 150,000 clones, with around 80% as singletons. Material: peripheral blood. The receptor set was obtained from a man aged 60 to 69 with active or convalescent COVID-19.

This clone was seen more than once but under ten times. J is TRBJ2-1 and V is TRBV24-1, with TRBD1 identical over 7 bases. The CDR3 is 18 residues long. In germline, CDR1 is KGHDR, CDR2 SFDVKD. Losses at the gene ends were 4 bases for V and 0 bases for J; bases not matched to a gene: 11. The DNA of the CDR3 is TGTGCCACCAGTGAATATGGACAGGCTAAAAGCTCCTACAATGAGCAGTTCTTC. This gives the protein CATSEYGQAKSSYNEQFF.

The chain combines TRBV28 with TRBJ1-2; D is uncertain. The germline CDR1 and CDR2 sequences are MDHEN and SYDVKM. V was clipped by 7 bases and J by 4 bases, with 10 bases between them. The CDR3 is 12 residues long. The CDR3 DNA follows: TGTGCCAGCATCCAGGCTCCCTATGGCTACACCTTC. It encodes CASIQAPYGYTF.

V gene TRBV5-1 combines with J gene TRBJ1-6; possible D gene TRBD1, 6 bases. Germline V gives CDR1 SGHRS, CDR2 YFSETQ. The length of the CDR3 is 15 residues. V was pared by 1 base and J by 7 bases, with 12 bases between. The CDR3 protein is CASSLTEQGNSPLHF. In DNA, the CDR3 is TGCGCCAGCAGCTTGACCGAACAGGGAAATTCACCCCTCCACTTT.

The genes are TRBV19 and TRBJ1-2; perhaps TRBD1 as D (5 bases). Trimming stripped 3 bases from V and 4 bases from J, with 15 bases between. CDR1 and CDR2 (germline): LNHDA, SQIVND (reference sequence). CDR3 length equals 15 residues. The CDR3 DNA follows: TGTGCCAGTAGTATCAGGGCGCGTAATGCCTATGGCTACACCTTC. It specifies CASSIRARNAYGYTF.

This chain joins TRBV2 and TRBJ2-5; TRBD2 might be the D (5 bases). V lost 3 bases and J lost 2, with 10 bases in between. Per the germline V gene, CDR1 is SNHLY and CDR2 is FYNNEI. The CDR3 sequence is 14 residues long. The CDR3 coding sequence is TGTGCCAGCAGTGACCGAGCGGAACAAGAGACCCAGTACTTC. Translation: CASSDRAEQETQYF.

The V call is TRBV5-1, the J call TRBJ1-4; 11 bases align to TRBD1. This CDR3 is 16 amino acids long. CDR1 and CDR2 from the germline V gene are SGHRS and YFSETQ. Trimming took 4 bases from V and 8 from J; bases not matched to a gene: 10. As DNA, the CDR3 is TGCGCCAGCAGCGGGACAGGGGGAGAGAGGGGCGAAAAACTGTTTTTT. As protein: CASSGTGGERGEKLFF. Full variable domain (outside the CDR3, taken from reference TRBV5-1 and TRBJ1-4): KAGVTQTPRYLIKTRGQQVTLSCSPISGHRSVSWYQQTPGQGLQFLFEYFSETQRNKGNFPGRFSGRQFSNSRSEMNVSTLELGDSALYLCASSGTGGERGEKLFFGSGTQLSVL.

The genes are TRBV12-5 and TRBJ1-1; 12 bases agree with TRBD1. J lost 8 bases, V lost 7 bases, and 8 bases had no gene match. Germline V gene sequence: CDR1 LGHNT, CDR2 FRNRAP. The CDR3 consists of 14 residues. The CDR3 loop reads CASAPAGTGGEAFF. The CDR3 nucleotides read TGTGCTAGTGCTCCCGCCGGGACAGGGGGCGAAGCTTTCTTT.

This sequence joins TRBV4-2 and TRBJ2-5; TRBD1 agrees at 9 bases. Germline V gene data show CDR1 as LGHNA and CDR2 as YNFKEQ. The CDR3 has 14 residues. The junction had 5 bases not matched to a gene; V was cut back by 4 bases and J by 5 bases. The CDR3 DNA reads TGTGCCAGCAGCCGACAGGGGGGAGGGGAGACCCAGTACTTC. It is translated as CASSRQGGGETQYF.

In regard to this clone: This sample includes further DNA sequences coding for the same CDR3. The chain uses TRBV7-3 and TRBJ2-1; 12 nucleotides match TRBD2. The V gene's germline CDR1 is SGHTA and CDR2 FQGTGA. CDR3 length: 15 amino acids. The trim removed 5 bases at V and 5 bases at J, leaving 4 bases unmatched. The CDR3 region has the DNA TGTGCCAGCAGCCCCGGACTAGCGGGGAACAATGAGCAGTTCTTC. It is translated as CASSPGLAGNNEQFF.

V and J are TRBV14 and TRBJ2-5; 8 positions agree with TRBD1. Per germline, CDR1 SGHDN and CDR2 FVKESK. CDR3 length: 15 residues. The V and J ends lost 2 bases and 5 bases, in that order; junction bases with no gene match: 7. This CDR3 reads CASSQSQGAGETQYF. The CDR3 coding sequence is TGTGCCAGCAGCCAATCTCAGGGGGCTGGGGAGACCCAGTACTTC.

V is TRBV2 and J is TRBJ1-5; D call uncertain. V lost 2 bases and J 4 bases, leaving 9 bases between the germline ends. The CDR3 loop spans 14 amino acids. Germline V gene data show CDR1 as SNHLY and CDR2 as FYNNEI. The CDR3 bases are TGTGCCAGCAGTGAAACGGAGTCTAATCAGCCCCAGCATTTT. Its translation is CASSETESNQPQHF.

The CDR3 DNA reads as TGCGCCAGCAGCCAAGATACCGGGGCGAACACCGGGGAGCTGTTTTTT. Residues: CASSQDTGANTGELFF. The rearrangement joins TRBV4-3 to TRBJ2-2; D is possibly TRBD2 (5 bases). V lost 0 bases to trimming and J lost 0 bases, with 8 bases between them. Germline V gene sequence: CDR1 LGHNA, CDR2 YSLEER. CDR3 length: 16 amino acids.

The chain uses TRBV4-3 and TRBJ2-5; 7 bases are a match to TRBD1. Trimming cost V 1 base and J 5 bases; bases outside gene matches: 1. Germline loops: CDR1 LGHNA, CDR2 YSLEER. CDR3 length equals 13 residues. The CDR3 reads CASSQGRGETQYF. The CDR3 DNA follows: TGCGCCAGCAGCCAAGGCAGGGGGGAGACCCAGTACTTC.

The chain uses TRBV30 and TRBJ1-4, with TRBD1 as a possible D gene (6 bases). V was pared by 2 bases and J by 7 bases, with 11 bases between. There are 13 residues in the CDR3. In germline, CDR1 is GTSNPN, CDR2 SVGIG (reference sequence). The CDR3 spells CAWSQQGGEKLFF. CDR3 nucleotides: TGTGCCTGGAGTCAACAGGGTGGTGAAAAACTGTTTTTT.

This clone was counted a single time. The rearrangement links TRBV27 to TRBJ2-7; TRBD1 agrees at 8 bases. This CDR3 is 15 amino acids long. J gave up 0 bases and V 11 bases, and 12 bases lay outside the gene matches. The V gene's germline CDR1 is MNHEY and CDR2 SMNVEV (reference sequence). CDR3 in DNA: TGTGCCCCCAAAACGAGGGACAGGTGCTCCTACGAGCAGTACTTC. As protein: CAPKTRDRCSYEQYF.

V usage is TRBV9 and J usage is TRBJ2-7; D perhaps matches TRBD2 (5 bases). CDR1 and CDR2 (germline): SGDLS, YYNGEE. V lost 7 bases and J 5 bases, leaving 22 bases between the germline ends. The CDR3 loop spans 15 amino acids. The CDR3 bases are TGTGCCAGCTCCCGCTTCCTGACGGAGGACCACGAGCAGTACTTC. This encodes CASSRFLTEDHEQYF.

The chain joins TRBV28 to TRBJ2-3; D not resolved. Germline-derived CDR1 and CDR2 are MDHEN and SYDVKM. The CDR3 totals 15 residues. The V end was cut by 2 bases, the J end by 2 bases, with 11 bases between. The chain's CDR3 is CASSLQTSPTDTQYF. The CDR3 coding sequence is TGTGCCAGCAGTTTACAGACAAGTCCCACAGATACGCAGTATTTT. Supplemented by reference TRBV28 and TRBJ2-3, the full variable domain reads DVKVTQSSRYLVKRTGEKVFLECVQDMDHENMFWYRQDPGLGLRLIYFSYDVKMKEKGDIPEGYSVSREKKERFSLILESASTNQTSMYLCASSLQTSPTDTQYFGPGTRLTVL.

The chain combines TRBV28 with TRBJ1-5; TRBD1 matches at 7 bases. Trimming cost V 3 bases and J 4 bases; bases outside gene matches: 9. The CDR3 extends over 16 amino acids. The germline V gene encodes CDR1 MDHEN and CDR2 SYDVKM. CDR3 DNA: TGTGCCAGCAGTTTTTACTACAGGGGCCCAAATCAGCCCCAGCATTTT. This encodes CASSFYYRGPNQPQHF. The entire variable domain, with the rest obtained from reference TRBV28 and TRBJ1-5, is as follows: DVKVTQSSRYLVKRTGEKVFLECVQDMDHENMFWYRQDPGLGLRLIYFSYDVKMKEKGDIPEGYSVSREKKERFSLILESASTNQTSMYLCASSFYYRGPNQPQHFGDGTRLSIL.

This clone showed up just a few times. The rearrangement joins TRBV7-2 to TRBJ2-1; maybe TRBD2 (6 bases). The germline gives CDR1 SGHTA, CDR2 FQGNSA. This CDR3 region has 14 residues. Trimming cost V 5 bases and J 4 bases, with 12 bases left between them. Here the CDR3 reads CASSPRREYNEQFF. The CDR3 region has the DNA TGTGCCAGCAGCCCTAGGCGGGAATACAATGAGCAGTTCTTC.

This clone was detected only once. The chain links TRBV7-9 to TRBJ2-6; 8 positions agree with TRBD1. The germline CDR1 and CDR2 sequences are SEHNR and FQNEAQ (reference sequence). This CDR3 region has 17 residues. After removal of 5 bases from V and 0 bases from J, the junction contained 6 bases not matched to a gene. CDR3 sequence: CASSPDRAISGANVLTF. The CDR3 coding sequence is TGTGCCAGCAGCCCGGACAGGGCGATCTCTGGGGCCAACGTCCTGACTTTC.

The chain uses TRBV7-9 and TRBJ1-5; possibly TRBD1 for D (6 bases). V was shortened by 5 bases and J by 7 bases, with 15 bases between the two germline ends. The V gene's germline CDR1 is SEHNR and CDR2 FQNEAQ (reference sequence). CDR3 size: 14 residues. CDR3 DNA sequence: TGTGCCAGCAGCCTTACAGGGATAGGGCAGCCCCAGCATTTT. Its protein product is CASSLTGIGQPQHF.

This chain joins TRBV6-5 and TRBJ2-5; weak D call: TRBD2 (5 bases). The germline V gene encodes CDR1 MNHEY and CDR2 SVGAGI. V gave up 7 bases and J gave up 5 bases, with 17 bases separating them. The CDR3 loop spans 14 amino acids. The CDR3 bases are TGTGCCAGCAACCCACCGGGAAGGGTTGAGACCCAGTACTTC. This translates into CASNPPGRVETQYF.

V gene TRBV5-1 combines with J gene TRBJ1-1; the D is unclear. Germline-derived CDR1 and CDR2 are SGHRS and YFSETQ. There are 12 residues in the CDR3. The V end lost 4 bases, the J end lost 10 bases, and 14 bases lay between the germline ends. The CDR3 bases are TGCGCCAGCAGCGTGCATAATGGCCCAGCTTTCTTT. It is translated as CASSVHNGPAFF.

The V call is TRBV7-2, the J call TRBJ2-7, with unresolved D. The V end was cut by 4 bases, the J end by 6 bases, with 19 bases between. CDR3 size: 15 residues. The germline gives CDR1 SGHTA, CDR2 FQGNSA. The CDR3 region is CASSYGGATPGEQYF. The CDR3 bases are TGTGCCAGCAGCTACGGCGGCGCAACACCGGGCGAGCAGTACTTC.

The chain couples TRBV11-2 to TRBJ1-1; D ambiguous. Trimming took 5 bases from V and 4 from J, leaving 11 bases between them. The germline CDR1 and CDR2 sequences are SGHAT and FQNNGV. The CDR3 extends over 13 amino acids. The CDR3 loop reads CASSPGRSTEAFF. The CDR3 nucleotides read TGTGCCAGCAGCCCCGGGAGAAGCACTGAAGCTTTCTTT.

V is TRBV11-2 and J is TRBJ1-2; possibly TRBD1 for D (5 bases). The ends were cut back, 6 bases at V and 4 bases at J, with 12 bases in the middle. There are 13 residues in the CDR3. Germline V gives CDR1 SGHAT, CDR2 FQNNGV. CDR3 in amino acids: CASSSLQVYGYTF. The CDR3 nucleotides are TGTGCCAGCAGTTCACTACAGGTCTATGGCTACACCTTC.

This chain joins TRBV15 and TRBJ2-3, with 7 bases aligning to TRBD1. CDR1 and CDR2 (germline): LNHNV, YYDKDF (reference sequence). The V segment lost 4 bases and the J segment 5 bases; nucleotides outside the gene matches: 6. The CDR3 extends over 14 amino acids. The DNA for the CDR3 is TGTGCCACCAGCAAACGACAGGGAAGAGATACGCAGTATTTT. Its protein is CATSKRQGRDTQYF.